Each of the 26 T cell receptor beta chains below was sequenced from the same sample in a study of blood T cells in healthy people across ages (dated by TCRdb to 2015 to 2017). The receptor library was made with 5' RACE. Reads for this sample came from an Illumina HiSeq 2500. A second PCR of about 7 to 12 cycles was run with a J-beta primer mix and a sample-barcoded 5' primer. TCRdb applied fastp at Q25 and MiXCR to the public reads, then kept only in-frame beta chains. One record per CDR3 amino acid sequence lists the most common genes and DNA. This sample has about 670,000 distinct CDR3 sequences in its table, and 40% to 45% of those were observed once. Around 30% of the sample is held by the ten biggest clonotypes. The source material was blood. The receptor source for this set is a man of 80 years or more in good health.

This clonotype came up many times. The chain employs TRBV29-1 and TRBJ2-1; D remains unclear. The CDR3 covers 15 residues. Deletions cut 3 bases from V and 0 bases from J, with 12 bases between. The V gene's germline CDR1 is SQVTM and CDR2 ANQGSEA. The CDR3 here is CSVDRPASSYNEQFF. DNA for the CDR3: TGCAGCGTTGATCGTCCCGCCAGCTCCTACAATGAGCAGTTCTTC.

On this clonotype itself: A much larger clone differs by one base, so this may be a read error. The CDR3: CAGSLDGSYGYTF. The CDR3 region has the DNA TGCGCCGGCAGCTTGGATGGCAGCTATGGCTACACCTTC. This sequence joins TRBV5-1 and TRBJ1-2, with unresolved D. Germline loops: CDR1 SGHRS, CDR2 YFSETQ. The CDR3 has 13 residues. The variable domain in full, completed from reference TRBV5-1 and TRBJ1-2, reads KAGVTQTPRYLIKTRGQQVTLSCSPISGHRSVSWYQQTPGQGLQFLFEYFSETQRNKGNFPGRFSGRQFSNSRSEMNVSTLELGDSALYLCAGSLDGSYGYTFGSGTRLTVV.

In this sample, this clonotype turned up a few times. The rearrangement uses TRBV4-1 and TRBJ2-3; 10 nucleotides line up with TRBD2. Germline-derived CDR1 and CDR2 are MGHRA and YSYEKL. After removal of 4 bases from V and 1 base from J, the junction contained 8 bases not matched to a gene. The CDR3 sequence is 17 residues long. CDR3 loop: CASSRGTGTSGTDTQYF. DNA for the CDR3: TGCGCCAGCAGCCGGGGGACCGGGACTAGCGGCACAGATACGCAGTATTTT.

The J gene is TRBJ2-7, the V gene TRBV7-2; TRBD2 matches at 7 bases. CDR1 and CDR2 from the germline V gene are SGHTA and FQGNSA. Germline trimming cut 3 bases from V and 4 bases from J; bases unmatched to any gene: 9. CDR3 size: 15 residues. CDR3 nucleotide sequence: TGTGCCAGCAGCTTTCCAGGACTAGGGGTTTACGAGCAGTACTTC. Its protein is CASSFPGLGVYEQYF.

This clonotype occurred a few times. The chain couples TRBV7-3 to TRBJ2-3; possibly TRBD2 for D (7 bases). In germline, CDR1 is SGHTA, CDR2 FQGTGA. V was shortened by 6 bases and J by 4 bases, with 11 bases between the two germline ends. CDR3 length: 13 residues. The CDR3 DNA is TGTGCCAGCAGGGGGGGGCCGGCAGATACGCAGTATTTT. It encodes CASRGGPADTQYF.

This clonotype was observed at least ten times. The chain couples TRBV29-1 to TRBJ2-7, with D possibly matching TRBD1 (5 bases). The germline CDR1 and CDR2 sequences are SQVTM and ANQGSEA. There are 12 residues in the CDR3. Trimming pared 4 bases from V and 7 bases from J, leaving 14 bases between. DNA of the CDR3: TGCAGCGTTGGAATAGGGGTGGTGGAGCAGTACTTC. This sequence encodes CSVGIGVVEQYF.

A few counts support this clonotype. The rearrangement joins TRBV10-1 to TRBJ2-3; 14 nucleotides agree with TRBD2. The trim removed 6 bases at V and 5 bases at J, leaving 4 bases unmatched. Germline CDR1 WNHNN, CDR2 SYGVQD (reference sequence). CDR3 size: 15 residues. The CDR3 nucleotides read TGCGCCAGCAGCCTGACTAGCGGGAGGGGAGATACGCAGTATTTT. Protein product: CASSLTSGRGDTQYF.

In its sample, this clonotype was seen a few times. V is TRBV5-5 and J is TRBJ2-5; D remains ambiguous. The germline V gene encodes CDR1 SGHKS and CDR2 YYEKEE (reference sequence). The ends were cut back, 0 bases at V and 4 bases at J, with 7 bases in the middle. The CDR3 is 13 residues long. CDR3 residues: CASSLVGPETQYF. The CDR3 region has the DNA TGTGCCAGCAGCTTGGTGGGCCCAGAGACCCAGTACTTC.

At least ten counts were recorded for this clonotype. The CDR3 loop reads CASTQPGGGTEAFF. CDR3 nucleotides: TGCGCCAGCACCCAACCAGGGGGAGGCACTGAAGCTTTCTTT. This chain joins TRBV5-1 and TRBJ1-1; 7 positions match TRBD1. The CDR3 has 14 amino acids. J lost 4 bases, V lost 6 bases, and 9 bases had no gene match. CDR1 SGHRS and CDR2 YFSETQ come from the germline V gene.

This clonotype was seen only a few times. The V call is TRBV18, the J call TRBJ2-1, with 13 bases lining up with TRBD2. The trim removed 4 bases at V and 7 bases at J, leaving 7 bases unmatched. Germline V gives CDR1 KGHSH, CDR2 LQKENI. The CDR3 sequence is 16 residues long. As DNA, the CDR3 is TGTGCCAGCTCACTCCGGACTAGCGGGAGCGGGAATGAGCAGTTCTTC. Translating it yields CASSLRTSGSGNEQFF.

J is TRBJ1-6 and V is TRBV20-1; D unclear. Germline V gene sequence: CDR1 DFQATT, CDR2 SNEGSKA (reference sequence). V dropped 0 bases and J dropped 0 bases, with 15 bases sitting between them. The CDR3 totals 18 residues. The chain's CDR3 is CSARDQGRHLSYNSPLHF. DNA for the CDR3: TGCAGTGCTAGAGATCAAGGCAGACACCTCTCCTATAATTCACCCCTCCACTTT.

The chain combines TRBV7-2 with TRBJ2-1; TRBD2 is a possible D gene (6 bases). Trimming cost V 1 base and J 4 bases, with 11 bases left between them. The CDR3 consists of 15 residues. Germline loops: CDR1 SGHTA, CDR2 FQGNSA. The CDR3 spells CASSLDGGGYNEQFF. As DNA, the CDR3 is TGTGCCAGCAGCTTAGACGGGGGTGGTTACAATGAGCAGTTCTTC.

This clonotype appeared many times. The chain uses TRBV7-2 and TRBJ2-6; D not resolved. Trimming left V 1 base short and J 0 bases short, with 13 bases between. The length of the CDR3 is 18 residues. Germline-derived CDR1 and CDR2 are SGHTA and FQGNSA. The CDR3 loop is CASSLDGLGSSGANVLTF. In DNA form, the CDR3 reads TGTGCCAGCAGCTTAGATGGGTTGGGCAGCTCTGGGGCCAACGTCCTGACTTTC.

The rearrangement joins TRBV20-1 to TRBJ2-7, with TRBD2 matching 11 bases. V dropped 5 bases and J dropped 5; count of bases not matched to a gene: 8. From germline, CDR1 is DFQATT and CDR2 SNEGSKA (reference sequence). The CDR3 extends over 14 amino acids. The DNA of the CDR3 is TGCAGTGCTCTACTAGCGGGAGCGAGGCACGAGCAGTACTTC. Protein product: CSALLAGARHEQYF.

The V gene is TRBV6-6, the J gene TRBJ1-1, with D unclear. The V end was cut by 4 bases, the J end by 2 bases, with 11 bases between. Per germline, CDR1 MNHNY and CDR2 SVGAGI (reference sequence). The CDR3 sequence is 14 residues long. CDR3 coding DNA: TGTGCCAGCAGTTGGTCCGAATCAAACACTGAAGCTTTCTTT. Protein: CASSWSESNTEAFF.

The V and J genes are TRBV12-5 and TRBJ2-1; D is ambiguous. Germline V gene data show CDR1 as LGHNT and CDR2 as FRNRAP. This CDR3 region has 14 residues. V lost 1 base to trimming and J lost 5 bases, with 9 bases between them. CDR3 protein: CASGLARTNNEQFF. The CDR3 DNA follows: TGTGCTAGTGGTTTGGCCAGGACGAACAATGAGCAGTTCTTC.

The table lists this clonotype with a few counts. The chain has TRBV7-2 and TRBJ2-1, with D perhaps matching TRBD2 (5 bases). This CDR3 has 14 residues. The germline V and J ends were trimmed by 1 base and 8 bases, with 12 bases remaining between them. CDR1 and CDR2 from the germline V gene are SGHTA and FQGNSA. The CDR3 here is CASSLVRGGDEQFF. Written as DNA, the CDR3 is TGTGCCAGCAGCTTAGTCCGGGGTGGCGATGAGCAGTTCTTC.

J is TRBJ2-5 and V is TRBV29-1, with 10 bases matching TRBD1. This CDR3 spans 14 amino acids. The J segment lost 5 bases and the V segment lost 5 bases, leaving 8 bases of the junction unmatched. Germline values: CDR1 SQVTM, CDR2 ANQGSEA. The CDR3 DNA sequence: TGCAGCGTTAGGGACAGGGGAAGACGGGAGACCCAGTACTTC. Protein: CSVRDRGRRETQYF.

The V gene is TRBV6-1, the J gene TRBJ1-1; D gene unclear. The V and J ends lost 4 bases and 1 base respectively, with 7 bases between them. The CDR3 length is 13 residues. Germline loops: CDR1 MNHNS, CDR2 SASEGT. CDR3 DNA: TGTGCCAGCAGTGCCAAGCAGAACACTGAAGCTTTCTTT. The encoded protein is CASSAKQNTEAFF.

About this clonotype: A much larger clone differs from this one at a single base, so this may be a read error. The genes are TRBV10-3 and TRBJ2-4; D unresolved. The better agreement between TRBJ2-7 and the DNA end casts doubt on the J call. CDR1 is ENHRY, CDR2 SYGVKD, per germline. The CDR3 covers 11 residues. For the CDR3, the DNA is TGTGCCATCAGTGAGGAACACGAGCAGTACTTC. Amino acid sequence: CAISEEHEQYF.

The rearrangement joins TRBV2 to TRBJ2-1; no clear D gene. Trimming took off 7 bases at V and 3 bases at J, with 13 bases between the two ends. Germline values: CDR1 SNHLY, CDR2 FYNNEI. CDR3 length: 14 amino acids. The CDR3 loop is CASTQQSYYNEQFF. The DNA for the CDR3 is TGTGCCAGCACACAGCAGTCATACTACAATGAGCAGTTCTTC.

This clonotype occurred a few times. CDR3 residues: CATSEPAATGPDTDTQYF. The CDR3 DNA is TGTGCCACCAGTGAACCCGCGGCAACAGGACCAGACACAGATACGCAGTATTTT. This rearrangement joins TRBV24-1 to TRBJ2-3, with D possibly matching TRBD1 (5 bases). Trimming pared 4 bases from V and 2 bases from J, leaving 21 bases between. This CDR3 spans 18 amino acids. CDR1 KGHDR and CDR2 SFDVKD come from the germline V gene.

Many counts were recorded for this clonotype. The chain links TRBV4-3 to TRBJ2-3; D is possibly TRBD1 or TRBD2 (6 bases each). This CDR3 region has 14 residues. Germline loops: CDR1 LGHNA, CDR2 YSLEER. The ends were cut back, 3 bases at V and 5 bases at J, with 12 bases in the middle. CDR3 sequence reads: CASSQEQGLDTQYF. The CDR3 region has the DNA TGCGCCAGCAGCCAGGAACAGGGACTAGATACGCAGTATTTT.

Ten or more counts support this clonotype. V is TRBV7-2 and J is TRBJ2-5; no reliable D call. The CDR3 length is 15 residues. Trimming took 0 bases from V and 0 from J, leaving 8 bases between them. CDR1 is SGHTA and CDR2 is FQGNSA in the germline V gene. Here the CDR3 DNA reads TGTGCCAGCAGCTTAGCGACAAATTACCAAGAGACCCAGTACTTC. Its translation is CASSLATNYQETQYF.

This clonotype was seen more than once but under ten times. This chain joins TRBV7-2 and TRBJ2-2; TRBD1 is a possible D gene (6 bases). V shed 2 bases and J shed 6 bases, with 16 bases lying between them. The length of the CDR3 is 16 residues. The V gene's germline CDR1 is SGHTA and CDR2 FQGNSA. The CDR3 region is CASSLSAGTPPGELFF. CDR3 DNA: TGTGCCAGCAGCTTAAGTGCAGGGACACCGCCCGGGGAGCTGTTTTTT. The full variable domain, with the rest looked up from reference TRBV7-2 and TRBJ2-2, is GAGVSQSPSNKVTEKGKDVELRCDPISGHTALYWYRQSLGQGLEFLIYFQGNSAPDKSGLPSDRFSAERTGGSVSTLTIQRTQQEDSAVYLCASSLSAGTPPGELFFGEGSRLTVL.

The CDR3, as DNA: TGTGCCAGTCGGAGAGACACCCGAAGTGATACGCAGTATTTT. Translation: CASRRDTRSDTQYF. The genes are TRBV6-1 and TRBJ2-3, with unresolved D. Germline CDR1 reads MNHNS; CDR2 reads SASEGT. The CDR3 runs to 14 residues. The V end lost 9 bases, the J end lost 6 bases, and 19 bases lay between the germline ends.